The entry below gives a single TCR beta chain sequence along with its context. Its antigen is undetermined. Memory CD4+ T cells were sorted as CD4+CD45RO+CD25- cells. Findings of the study overall: Larger-cohort validation covered only one TCR beta V-J rearrangement. Greatest tumor Treg TCR overlap was with tumor naive CD4+ cells.

V lost 10 bases and J 2 bases, leaving 13 bases between the germline ends. Germline loops: CDR1 MDHEN, CDR2 SYDVKM. The CDR3 loop spans 13 amino acids. One entry per CDR3 protein results from TCRdb running MiXCR on the 5' RACE reads. The table lists 8,400 or so distinct CDR3 sequences, 60% of them singletons. Sequencing used tumor-infiltrating memory CD4+ T cells sorted from the breast tumor. The subset was: memory CD4+ T cells, CD4+CD45RO+CD25-. The TCR originated in a female donor with breast cancer. The chain is built from TRBV28 and TRBJ2-3; D unresolved. This chain's CDR3 is CATAVRPTDTQYF. The CDR3, as DNA: TGTGCCACCGCTGTCAGACCCACAGATACGCAGTATTTT.